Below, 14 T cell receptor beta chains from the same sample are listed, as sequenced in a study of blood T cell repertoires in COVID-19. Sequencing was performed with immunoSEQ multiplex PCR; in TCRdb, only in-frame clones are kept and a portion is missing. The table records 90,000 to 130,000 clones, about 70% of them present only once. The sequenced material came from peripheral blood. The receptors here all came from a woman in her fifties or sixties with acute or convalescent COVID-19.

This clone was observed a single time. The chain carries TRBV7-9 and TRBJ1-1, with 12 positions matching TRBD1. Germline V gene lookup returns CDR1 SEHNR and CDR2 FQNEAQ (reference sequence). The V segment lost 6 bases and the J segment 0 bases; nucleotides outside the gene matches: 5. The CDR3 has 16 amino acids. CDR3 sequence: CASRTGTGGLNTEAFF. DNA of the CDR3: TGTGCCAGCAGAACCGGGACAGGGGGCTTGAACACTGAAGCTTTCTTT.

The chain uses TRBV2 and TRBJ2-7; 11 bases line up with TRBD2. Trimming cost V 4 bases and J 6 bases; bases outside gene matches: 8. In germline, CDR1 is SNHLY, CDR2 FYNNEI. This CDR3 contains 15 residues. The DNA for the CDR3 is TGTGCCAGCAGTGTTATAGCGGGGGGGCCAGGCGAGCAGTACTTC. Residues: CASSVIAGGPGEQYF.

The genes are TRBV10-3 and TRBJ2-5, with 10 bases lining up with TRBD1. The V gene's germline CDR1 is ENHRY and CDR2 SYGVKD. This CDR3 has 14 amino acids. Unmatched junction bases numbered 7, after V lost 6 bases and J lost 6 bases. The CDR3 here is CAIRQTGGGQTQYF. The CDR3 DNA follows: TGTGCCATCAGGCAGACAGGGGGCGGCCAGACCCAGTACTTC.

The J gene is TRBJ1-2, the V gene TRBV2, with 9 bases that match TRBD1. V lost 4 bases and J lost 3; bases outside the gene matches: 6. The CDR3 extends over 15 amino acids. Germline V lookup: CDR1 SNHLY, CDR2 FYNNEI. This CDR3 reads CASSVGQGNDYGYTF. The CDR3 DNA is TGTGCCAGCAGTGTGGGACAGGGAAACGACTATGGCTACACCTTC.

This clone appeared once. CDR3 DNA: TGTGCCAGCAGCCCAGGGGGCGGATTGTATAATTCACCCCTCCACTTT. It codes for CASSPGGGLYNSPLHF. The chain couples TRBV5-6 to TRBJ1-6, with 8 nucleotides matching TRBD1. CDR1 and CDR2 from the germline V gene are SGHDT and YYEEEE. V lost 4 bases to trimming and J lost 4 bases; unmatched junction nucleotides: 7. This CDR3 region has 16 residues.

CDR3 in DNA: TGCGCCAGCAGCCGCGACTATTCCCAAGAGACCCAGTACTTC. Protein sequence: CASSRDYSQETQYF. The gene calls are TRBV5-1 and TRBJ2-5, with D possibly TRBD2 on 5 matching bases. V dropped 4 bases and J dropped 1 base, with 11 bases sitting between them. The CDR3 spans 14 residues. CDR1 and CDR2 from the germline V gene are SGHRS and YFSETQ.

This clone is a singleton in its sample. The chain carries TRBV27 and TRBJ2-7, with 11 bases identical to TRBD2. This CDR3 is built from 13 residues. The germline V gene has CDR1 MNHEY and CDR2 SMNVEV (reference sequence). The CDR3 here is CASTPQTSGVLGV. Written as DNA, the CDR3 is TGTGCCAGCACCCCTCAGACTAGCGGGGTTCTCGGGGTC.

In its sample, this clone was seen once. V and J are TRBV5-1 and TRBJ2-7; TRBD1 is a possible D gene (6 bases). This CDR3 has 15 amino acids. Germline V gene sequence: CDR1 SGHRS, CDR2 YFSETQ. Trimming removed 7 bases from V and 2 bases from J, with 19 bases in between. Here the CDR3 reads CASGEGGLSPYEQYF. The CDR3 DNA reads TGCGCCAGCGGGGAAGGGGGATTGTCCCCCTACGAGCAGTACTTC.

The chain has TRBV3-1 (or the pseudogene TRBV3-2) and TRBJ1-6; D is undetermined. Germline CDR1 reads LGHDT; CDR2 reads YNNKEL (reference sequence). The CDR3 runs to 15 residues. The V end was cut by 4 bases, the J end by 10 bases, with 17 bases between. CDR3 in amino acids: CASSPESGRRSPLHF. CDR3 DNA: TGTGCCAGCAGCCCAGAGAGCGGGCGGAGGTCACCCCTCCACTTT.

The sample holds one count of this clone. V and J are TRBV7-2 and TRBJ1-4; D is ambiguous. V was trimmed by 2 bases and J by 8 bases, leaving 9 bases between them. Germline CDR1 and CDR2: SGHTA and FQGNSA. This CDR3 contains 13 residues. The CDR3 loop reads CASSLYYKEKLFF. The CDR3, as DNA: TGTGCCAGCAGCTTATATTACAAGGAAAAACTGTTTTTT.

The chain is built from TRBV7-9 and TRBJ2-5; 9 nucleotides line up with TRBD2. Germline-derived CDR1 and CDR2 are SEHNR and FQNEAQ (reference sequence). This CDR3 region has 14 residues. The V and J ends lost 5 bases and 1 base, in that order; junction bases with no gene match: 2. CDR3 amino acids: CASSTTSGQETQYF. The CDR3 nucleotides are TGTGCCAGCAGCACGACTAGCGGCCAAGAGACCCAGTACTTC. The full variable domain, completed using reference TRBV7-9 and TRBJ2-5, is DTGVSQNPRHKITKRGQNVTFRCDPISEHNRLYWYRQTLGQGPEFLTYFQNEAQLEKSRLLSDRFSAERPKGSFSTLEIQRTEQGDSAMYLCASSTTSGQETQYFGPGTRLLVL.

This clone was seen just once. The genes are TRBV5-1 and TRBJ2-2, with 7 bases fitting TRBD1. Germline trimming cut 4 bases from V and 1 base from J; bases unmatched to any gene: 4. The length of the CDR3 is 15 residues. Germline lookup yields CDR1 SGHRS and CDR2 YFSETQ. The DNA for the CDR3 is TGCGCCAGCAGCCCAGGGGACAGGAACACCGGGGAGCTGTTTTTT. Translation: CASSPGDRNTGELFF.

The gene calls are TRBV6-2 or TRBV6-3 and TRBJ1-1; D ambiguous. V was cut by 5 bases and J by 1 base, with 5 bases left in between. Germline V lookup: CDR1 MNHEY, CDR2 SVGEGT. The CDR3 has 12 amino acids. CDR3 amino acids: CASSEGNTEAFF. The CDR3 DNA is TGTGCCAGCAGTGAGGGGAACACTGAAGCTTTCTTT.

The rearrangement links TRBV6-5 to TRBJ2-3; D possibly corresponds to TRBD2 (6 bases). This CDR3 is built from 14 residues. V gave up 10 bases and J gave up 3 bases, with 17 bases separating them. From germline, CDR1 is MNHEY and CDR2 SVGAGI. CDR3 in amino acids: CAIRERTLTDTQYF. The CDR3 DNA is TGTGCCATCCGGGAGAGGACCCTTACAGATACGCAGTATTTT.